Sequencing of this T cell receptor beta chain was carried out in a study of early T cells in non-severe SARS-CoV-2 infection. General study results and limits: Matching results from VDJdb favored anti-spike CD8 responses, leaving private and CD4 specificities undetected.

With respect to this clonotype: Its antigen is undetermined. Since a much larger clone is just one base distant, this may be a read error.

Separate cDNA molecules each had unique molecular identifiers attached to them. TCRdb called the 5' RACE reads again in MiXCR, with one record for every CDR3 protein. The sample has approximately 80,000 distinct CDR3 sequences, around 11% seen once. Germline V lookup: CDR1 SGHVS, CDR2 FQNEAQ. This CDR3 is built from 14 residues. The chain links TRBV7-8 to TRBJ2-2; D is possibly TRBD2 (5 bases). This receptor was taken from an adult who was a healthcare worker with PCR-confirmed SARS-CoV-2 infection or an uninfected control (not recorded which). Material: whole blood, obtained at baseline. CDR3 DNA sequence: TGTGTCAGCAGTTCCGGGACGAACACCGGGGAGCTGTTTTTT. It translates to CVSSSGTNTGELFF.